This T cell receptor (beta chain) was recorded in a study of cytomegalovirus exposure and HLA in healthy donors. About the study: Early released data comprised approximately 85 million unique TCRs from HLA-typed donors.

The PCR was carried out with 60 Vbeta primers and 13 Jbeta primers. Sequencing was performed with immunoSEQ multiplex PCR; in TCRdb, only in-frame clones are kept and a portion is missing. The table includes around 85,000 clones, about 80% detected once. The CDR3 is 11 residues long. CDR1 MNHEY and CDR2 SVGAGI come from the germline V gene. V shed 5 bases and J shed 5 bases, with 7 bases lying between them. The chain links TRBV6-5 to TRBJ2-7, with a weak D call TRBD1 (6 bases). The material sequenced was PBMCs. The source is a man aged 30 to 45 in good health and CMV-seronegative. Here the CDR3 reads CASSNRDEQYF. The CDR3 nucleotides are TGTGCCAGCAGTAACAGGGACGAGCAGTACTTC.